The 3 T cell receptor beta chains listed next were all sequenced from one sample in a study of blood T cell repertoires in COVID-19. Profiling relied on immunoSEQ multiplex PCR, and the TCRdb table lists in-frame clones only, not all of them. This sample carries tens of thousands of clones, approximately 83% of them seen once, and the ten largest clones take around 4.1%. The sequenced material came from peripheral blood. The receptors were gathered from a woman aged 55-70 years with acute or convalescent COVID-19.

The chain combines TRBV27 with TRBJ2-3; 7 bases are a match to TRBD2. Germline-derived CDR1 and CDR2 are MNHEY and SMNVEV (reference sequence). The length of the CDR3 is 16 residues. V was pared by 5 bases and J by 2 bases, with 10 bases of the junction left unmatched. Here the CDR3 reads CASSGGGWVDTDTQYF. CDR3 sequence (DNA): TGTGCCAGCAGTGGGGGGGGGTGGGTGGACACAGATACGCAGTATTTT.

The chain is built from TRBV29-1 and TRBJ1-1, with D perhaps matching TRBD1 (5 bases). This CDR3 comprises 13 residues. The ends were cut back, 6 bases at V and 1 base at J, with 12 bases in the middle. Germline V CDR1 and CDR2: SQVTM, ANQGSEA. CDR3 nucleotide sequence: TGCAGCGTCCGGGACTACGGGAACACTGAAGCTTTCTTT. It yields the protein CSVRDYGNTEAFF. Looking up the rest from reference TRBV29-1 and TRBJ1-1 gives the full variable domain: SAVISQKPSRDICQRGTSLTIQCQVDSQVTMMFWYRQQPGQSLTLIATANQGSEATYESGFVIDKFPISRPNLTFSTLTVSNMSPEDSSIYLCSVRDYGNTEAFFGQGTRLTVV.

The genes are TRBV7-9 and TRBJ1-2; unclear D gene. Germline values: CDR1 SEHNR, CDR2 FQNEAQ (reference sequence). The length of the CDR3 is 11 residues. Trimming took 5 bases from V and 4 from J, leaving 5 bases between them. CDR3 sequence reads: CASSPGYGYTF. For the CDR3, the DNA is TGTGCCAGCAGCCCGGGCTATGGCTACACCTTC. Based on the CDR3 plus reference TRBV7-9 and TRBJ1-2, the full variable domain is DTGVSQNPRHKITKRGQNVTFRCDPISEHNRLYWYRQTLGQGPEFLTYFQNEAQLEKSRLLSDRFSAERPKGSFSTLEIQRTEQGDSAMYLCASSPGYGYTFGSGTRLTVV.